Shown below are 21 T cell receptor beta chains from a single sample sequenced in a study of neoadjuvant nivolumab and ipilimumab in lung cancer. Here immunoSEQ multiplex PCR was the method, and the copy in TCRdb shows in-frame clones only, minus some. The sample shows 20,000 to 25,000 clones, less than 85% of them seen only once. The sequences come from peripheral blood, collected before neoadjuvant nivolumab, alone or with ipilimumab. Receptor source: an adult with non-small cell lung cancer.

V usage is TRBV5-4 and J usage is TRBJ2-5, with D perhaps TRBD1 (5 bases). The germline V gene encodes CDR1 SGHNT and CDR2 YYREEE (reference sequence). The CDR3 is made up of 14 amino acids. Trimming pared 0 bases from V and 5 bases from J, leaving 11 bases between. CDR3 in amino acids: CASSLDGRDETQYF. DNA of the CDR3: TGTGCCAGCAGCTTGGATGGCAGGGATGAGACCCAGTACTTC.

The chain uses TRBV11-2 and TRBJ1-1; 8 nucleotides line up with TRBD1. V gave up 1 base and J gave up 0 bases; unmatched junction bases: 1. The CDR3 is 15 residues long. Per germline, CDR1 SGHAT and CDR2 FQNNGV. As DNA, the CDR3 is TGTGCCAGCAGCTTAGTGACAGGGGTGAACACTGAAGCTTTCTTT. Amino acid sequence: CASSLVTGVNTEAFF. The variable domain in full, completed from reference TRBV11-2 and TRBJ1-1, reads EAGVAQSPRYKIIEKRQSVAFWCNPISGHATLYWYQQILGQGPKLLIQFQNNGVVDDSQLPKDRFSAERLKGVDSTLKIQPAKLEDSAVYLCASSLVTGVNTEAFFGQGTRLTVV.

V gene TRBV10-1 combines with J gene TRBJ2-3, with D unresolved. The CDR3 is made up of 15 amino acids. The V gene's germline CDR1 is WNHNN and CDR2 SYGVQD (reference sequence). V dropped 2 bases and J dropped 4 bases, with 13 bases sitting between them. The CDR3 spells CASSESPSKADTQYF. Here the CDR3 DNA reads TGCGCCAGCAGTGAGAGCCCCTCGAAAGCAGATACGCAGTATTTT.

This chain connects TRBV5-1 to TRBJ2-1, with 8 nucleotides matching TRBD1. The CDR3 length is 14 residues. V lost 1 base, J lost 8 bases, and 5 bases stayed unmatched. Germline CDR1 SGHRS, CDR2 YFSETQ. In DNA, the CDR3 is TGCGCCAGCAGCTTGCTTCCGGGACAGGATGAGCAGTTCTTC. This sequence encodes CASSLLPGQDEQFF.

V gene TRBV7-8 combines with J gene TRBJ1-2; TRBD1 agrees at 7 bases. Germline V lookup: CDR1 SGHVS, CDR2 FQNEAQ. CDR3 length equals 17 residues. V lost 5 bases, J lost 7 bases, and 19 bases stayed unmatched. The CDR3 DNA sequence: TGTGCCAGCAGCCCAAGAACGACAGGGTTGGGGTTTGGTGGCTACACCTTC. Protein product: CASSPRTTGLGFGGYTF.

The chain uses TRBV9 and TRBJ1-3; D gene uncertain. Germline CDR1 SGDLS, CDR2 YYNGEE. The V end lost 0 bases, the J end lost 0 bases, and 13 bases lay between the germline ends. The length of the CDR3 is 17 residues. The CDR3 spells CASSVVDAGISGNTIYF. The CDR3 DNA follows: TGTGCCAGCAGCGTAGTGGACGCCGGTATCTCTGGAAACACCATATATTTT.

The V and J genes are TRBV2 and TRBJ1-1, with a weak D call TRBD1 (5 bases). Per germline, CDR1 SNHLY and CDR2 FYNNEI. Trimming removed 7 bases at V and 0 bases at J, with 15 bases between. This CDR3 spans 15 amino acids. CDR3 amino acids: CASNPARGMNTEAFF. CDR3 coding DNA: TGTGCCAGCAACCCGGCAAGGGGCATGAACACTGAAGCTTTCTTT. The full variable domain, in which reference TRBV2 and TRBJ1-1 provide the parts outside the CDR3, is EPEVTQTPSHQVTQMGQEVILRCVPISNHLYFYWYRQILGQKVEFLVSFYNNEISEKSEIFDDQFSVERPDGSNFTLKIRSTKLEDSAMYFCASNPARGMNTEAFFGQGTRLTVV.

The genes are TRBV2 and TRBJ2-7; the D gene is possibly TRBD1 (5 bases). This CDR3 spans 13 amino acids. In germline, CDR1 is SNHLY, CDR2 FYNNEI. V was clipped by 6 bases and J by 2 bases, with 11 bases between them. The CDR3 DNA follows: TGTGCCAGCAGAAGGGAAGGGGCCTACGAGCAGTACTTC. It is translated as CASRREGAYEQYF.

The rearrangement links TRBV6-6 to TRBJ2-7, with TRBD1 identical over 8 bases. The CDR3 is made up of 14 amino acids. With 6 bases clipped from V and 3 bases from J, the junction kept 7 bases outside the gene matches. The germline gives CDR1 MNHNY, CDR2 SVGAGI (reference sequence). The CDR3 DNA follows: TGTGCCAGCAGCCGCCCCGGACAGGGCTACGAGCAGTACTTC. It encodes CASSRPGQGYEQYF.

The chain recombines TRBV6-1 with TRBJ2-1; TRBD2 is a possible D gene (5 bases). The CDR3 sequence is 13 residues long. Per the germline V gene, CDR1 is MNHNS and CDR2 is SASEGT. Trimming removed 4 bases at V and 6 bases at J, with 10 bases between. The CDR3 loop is CASSASGSNEQFF. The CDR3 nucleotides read TGTGCCAGCAGTGCGTCGGGATCCAATGAGCAGTTCTTC.

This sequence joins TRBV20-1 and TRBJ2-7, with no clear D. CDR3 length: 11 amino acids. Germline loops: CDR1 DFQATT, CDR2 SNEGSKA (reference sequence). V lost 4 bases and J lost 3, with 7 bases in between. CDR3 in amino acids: CSAKPGYEQYF. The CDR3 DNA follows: TGCAGTGCTAAACCCGGCTACGAGCAGTACTTC.

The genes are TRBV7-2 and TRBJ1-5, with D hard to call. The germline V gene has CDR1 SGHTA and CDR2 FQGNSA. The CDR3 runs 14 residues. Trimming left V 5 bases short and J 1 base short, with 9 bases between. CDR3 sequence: CASSKSGSNQPQHF. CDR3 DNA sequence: TGTGCCAGCAGCAAGTCGGGAAGCAATCAGCCCCAGCATTTT.

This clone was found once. CDR3 nucleotide sequence: TGTGCCAGCAGTTCGCGTGGGATTAATGAAAAACTGTTTTTT. Residues: CASSSRGINEKLFF. The chain combines TRBV6-5 with TRBJ1-4; D gene uncertain. Trimming pared 4 bases from V and 4 bases from J, leaving 10 bases between. The length of the CDR3 is 14 residues. The V gene's germline CDR1 is MNHEY and CDR2 SVGAGI.

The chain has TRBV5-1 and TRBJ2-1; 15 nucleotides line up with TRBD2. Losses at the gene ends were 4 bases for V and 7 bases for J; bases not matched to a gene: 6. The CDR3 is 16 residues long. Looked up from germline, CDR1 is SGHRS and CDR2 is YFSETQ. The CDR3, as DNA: TGCGCCAGCAGCACCAGGACTAGCGGGAGGGGGAATGAGCAGTTCTTC. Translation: CASSTRTSGRGNEQFF. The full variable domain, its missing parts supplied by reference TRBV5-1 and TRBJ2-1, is KAGVTQTPRYLIKTRGQQVTLSCSPISGHRSVSWYQQTPGQGLQFLFEYFSETQRNKGNFPGRFSGRQFSNSRSEMNVSTLELGDSALYLCASSTRTSGRGNEQFFGPGTRLTVL.

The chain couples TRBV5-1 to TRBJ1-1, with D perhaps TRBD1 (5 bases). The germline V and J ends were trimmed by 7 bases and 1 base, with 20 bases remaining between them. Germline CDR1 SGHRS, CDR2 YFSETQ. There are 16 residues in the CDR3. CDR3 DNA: TGCGCCAGCTCATTCGGCTGGACAAACGGGAACACTGAAGCTTTCTTT. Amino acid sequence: CASSFGWTNGNTEAFF.

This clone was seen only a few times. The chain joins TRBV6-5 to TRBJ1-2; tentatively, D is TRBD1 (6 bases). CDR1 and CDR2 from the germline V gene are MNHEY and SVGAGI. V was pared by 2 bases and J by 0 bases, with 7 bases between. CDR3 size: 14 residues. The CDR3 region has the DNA TGTGCCAGCAGTTACGACAGGACTAACTATGGCTACACCTTC. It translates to CASSYDRTNYGYTF.

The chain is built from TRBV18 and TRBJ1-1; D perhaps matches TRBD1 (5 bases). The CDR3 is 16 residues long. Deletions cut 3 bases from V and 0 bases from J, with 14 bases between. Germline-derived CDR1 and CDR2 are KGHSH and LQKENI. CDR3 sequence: CASSPGGGGLNTEAFF. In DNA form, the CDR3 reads TGTGCCAGCTCACCTGGCGGTGGGGGATTGAACACTGAAGCTTTCTTT.

The CDR3 is CSVEDYGGGSTGELFF. The CDR3 nucleotides read TGCAGCGTTGAAGATTATGGGGGAGGCAGCACCGGGGAGCTGTTTTTT. The rearrangement uses TRBV29-1 and TRBJ2-2; maybe TRBD2 (6 bases). Trimming stripped 0 bases from V and 4 bases from J, with 15 bases between. CDR3 length: 16 amino acids. Germline V gene lookup returns CDR1 SQVTM and CDR2 ANQGSEA.

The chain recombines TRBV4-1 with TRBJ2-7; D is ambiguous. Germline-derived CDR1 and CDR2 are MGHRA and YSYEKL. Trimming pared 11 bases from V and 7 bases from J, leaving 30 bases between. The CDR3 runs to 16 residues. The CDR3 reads CASGPADLFNPLEQYF. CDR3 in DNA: TGCGCCTCCGGGCCGGCGGACCTGTTCAACCCTCTAGAGCAGTACTTC.

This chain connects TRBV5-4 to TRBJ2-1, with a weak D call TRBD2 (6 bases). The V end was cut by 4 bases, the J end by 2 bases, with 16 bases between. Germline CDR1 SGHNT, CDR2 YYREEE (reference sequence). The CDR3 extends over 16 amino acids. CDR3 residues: CASSATRGSTYNEQFF. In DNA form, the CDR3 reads TGTGCCAGCAGCGCCACCCGGGGGAGCACCTACAATGAGCAGTTCTTC. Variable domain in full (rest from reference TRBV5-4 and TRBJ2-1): ETGVTQSPTHLIKTRGQQVTLRCSSQSGHNTVSWYQQALGQGPQFIFQYYREEENGRGNFPPRFSGLQFPNYSSELNVNALELDDSALYLCASSATRGSTYNEQFFGPGTRLTVL.

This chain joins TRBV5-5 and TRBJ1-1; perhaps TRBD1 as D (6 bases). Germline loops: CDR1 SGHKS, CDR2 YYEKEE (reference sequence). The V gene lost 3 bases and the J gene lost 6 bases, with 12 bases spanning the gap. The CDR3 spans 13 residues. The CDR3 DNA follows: TGTGCCAGCAGCTGGGGGGGCAGCGCTGAAGCTTTCTTT. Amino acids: CASSWGGSAEAFF.